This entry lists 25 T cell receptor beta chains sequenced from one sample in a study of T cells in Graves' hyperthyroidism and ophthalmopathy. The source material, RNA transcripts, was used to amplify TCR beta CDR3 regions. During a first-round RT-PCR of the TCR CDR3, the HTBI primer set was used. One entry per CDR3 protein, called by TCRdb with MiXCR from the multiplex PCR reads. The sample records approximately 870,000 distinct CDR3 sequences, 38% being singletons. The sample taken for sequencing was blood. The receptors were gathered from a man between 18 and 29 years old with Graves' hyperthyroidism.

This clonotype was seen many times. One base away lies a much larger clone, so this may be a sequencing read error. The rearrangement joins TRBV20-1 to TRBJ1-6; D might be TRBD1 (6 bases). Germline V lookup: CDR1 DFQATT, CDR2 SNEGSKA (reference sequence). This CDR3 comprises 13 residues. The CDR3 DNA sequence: TGCAGTGCTGGACAGTTAGGGAATTCATCCCTCCACTTT. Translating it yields CSAGQLGNSSLHF.

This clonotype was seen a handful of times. In DNA form, the CDR3 reads TGTGCCAGCAGCGAACCAGGTGGAGGGGGCGCTGGGGCCAACGTCCTGACTTTC. Its translation is CASSEPGGGGAGANVLTF. This chain connects TRBV2 to TRBJ2-6; a possible D gene is TRBD1 (7 bases). V lost 6 bases and J lost 2, with 20 bases in between. Per germline, CDR1 SNHLY and CDR2 FYNNEI. CDR3 length: 18 residues.

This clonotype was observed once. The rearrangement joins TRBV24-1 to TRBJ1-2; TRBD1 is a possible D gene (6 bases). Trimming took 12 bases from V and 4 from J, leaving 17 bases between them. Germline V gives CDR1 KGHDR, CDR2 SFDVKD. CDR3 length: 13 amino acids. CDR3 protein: CAPRNRECYGYTF. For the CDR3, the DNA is TGTGCCCCAAGAAACAGGGAATGCTATGGCTACACCTTC.

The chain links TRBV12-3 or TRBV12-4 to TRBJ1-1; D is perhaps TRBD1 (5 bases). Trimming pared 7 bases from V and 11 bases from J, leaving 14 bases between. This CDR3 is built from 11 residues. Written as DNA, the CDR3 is TGTGCCAGCACCATCGGGGCAGTTGCTTTCTTT. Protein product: CASTIGAVAFF.

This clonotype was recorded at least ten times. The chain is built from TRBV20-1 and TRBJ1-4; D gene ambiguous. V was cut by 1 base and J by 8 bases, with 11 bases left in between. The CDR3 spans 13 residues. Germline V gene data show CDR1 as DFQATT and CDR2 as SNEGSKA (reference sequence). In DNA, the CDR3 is TGCAGTGCTAGAGGAAGCCAACTGGAAAAACTGTTTTTT. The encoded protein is CSARGSQLEKLFF.

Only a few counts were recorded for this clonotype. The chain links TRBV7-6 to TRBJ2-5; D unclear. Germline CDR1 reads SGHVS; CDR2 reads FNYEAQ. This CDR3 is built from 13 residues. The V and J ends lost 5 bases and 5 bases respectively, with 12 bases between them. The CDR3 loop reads CASSPDPRETQYF. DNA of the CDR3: TGTGCCAGCAGCCCTGATCCCCGGGAGACCCAGTACTTC.

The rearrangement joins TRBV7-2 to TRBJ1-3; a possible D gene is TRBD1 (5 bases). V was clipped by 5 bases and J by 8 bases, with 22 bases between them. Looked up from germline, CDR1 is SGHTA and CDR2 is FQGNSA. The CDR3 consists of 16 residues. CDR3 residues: CASSPSGADYGYTIYF. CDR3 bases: TGTGCCAGCAGCCCAAGCGGGGCCGATTATGGCTACACCATATATTTT. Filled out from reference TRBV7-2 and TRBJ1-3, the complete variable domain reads GAGVSQSPSNKVTEKGKDVELRCDPISGHTALYWYRQSLGQGLEFLIYFQGNSAPDKSGLPSDRFSAERTGGSVSTLTIQRTQQEDSAVYLCASSPSGADYGYTIYFGEGSWLTVV.

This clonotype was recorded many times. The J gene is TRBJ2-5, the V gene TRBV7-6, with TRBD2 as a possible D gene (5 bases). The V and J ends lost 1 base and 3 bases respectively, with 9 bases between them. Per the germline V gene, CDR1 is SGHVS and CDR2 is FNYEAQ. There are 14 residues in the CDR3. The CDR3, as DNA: TGTGCCAGCAGCTTAGGAGGGCAGAAAGAGACCCAGTACTTC. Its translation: CASSLGGQKETQYF.

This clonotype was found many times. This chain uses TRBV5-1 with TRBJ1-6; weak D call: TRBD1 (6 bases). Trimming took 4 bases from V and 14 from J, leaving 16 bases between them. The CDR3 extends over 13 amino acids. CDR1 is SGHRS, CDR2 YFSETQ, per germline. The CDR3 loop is CASSEGWGATLHF. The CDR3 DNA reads TGCGCCAGCAGCGAAGGATGGGGGGCCACCCTCCACTTT.

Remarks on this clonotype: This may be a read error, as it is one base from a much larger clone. The CDR3 DNA follows: TGTGCCATCGCGACAGGTCGAGAGTCCCAGTACTTC. Its translation: CAIATGRESQYF. The chain links TRBV10-3 to TRBJ2-5, with D tentatively TRBD1 (6 bases). The germline CDR1 and CDR2 sequences are ENHRY and SYGVKD. CDR3 length equals 12 residues.

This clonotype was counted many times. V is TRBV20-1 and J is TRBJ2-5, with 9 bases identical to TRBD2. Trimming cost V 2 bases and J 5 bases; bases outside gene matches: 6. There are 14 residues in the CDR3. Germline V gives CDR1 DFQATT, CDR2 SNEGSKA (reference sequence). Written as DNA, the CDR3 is TGCAGTGCTAGACCAGGGACTAGCACGGAGACCCAGTACTTC. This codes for CSARPGTSTETQYF.

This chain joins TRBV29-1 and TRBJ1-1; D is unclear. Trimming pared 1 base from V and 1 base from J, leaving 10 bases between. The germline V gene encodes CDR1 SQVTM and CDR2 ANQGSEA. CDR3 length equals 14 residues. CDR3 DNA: TGCAGCGTTGAAGCGGCGGGAAGGAACACTGAAGCTTTCTTT. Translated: CSVEAAGRNTEAFF.

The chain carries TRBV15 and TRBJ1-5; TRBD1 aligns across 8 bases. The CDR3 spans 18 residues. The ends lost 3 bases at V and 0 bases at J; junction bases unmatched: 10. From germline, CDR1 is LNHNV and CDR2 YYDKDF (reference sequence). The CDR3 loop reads CATSSEPRTGNSNQPQHF. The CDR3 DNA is TGTGCCACCAGCAGTGAGCCTCGGACAGGGAATAGCAATCAGCCCCAGCATTTT.

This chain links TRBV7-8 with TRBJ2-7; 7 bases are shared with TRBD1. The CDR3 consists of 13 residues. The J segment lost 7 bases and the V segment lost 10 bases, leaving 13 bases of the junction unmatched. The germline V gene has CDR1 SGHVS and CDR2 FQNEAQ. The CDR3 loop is CANTFGTATEQYF. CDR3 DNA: TGTGCCAACACCTTTGGGACAGCGACAGAGCAGTACTTC.

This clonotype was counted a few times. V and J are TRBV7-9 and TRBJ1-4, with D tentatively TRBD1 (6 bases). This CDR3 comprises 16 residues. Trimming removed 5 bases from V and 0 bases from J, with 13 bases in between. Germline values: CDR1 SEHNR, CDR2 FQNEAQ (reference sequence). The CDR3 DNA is TGTGCCAGCAGCCCAGGGGCCCTGACAACTAATGAAAAACTGTTTTTT. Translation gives CASSPGALTTNEKLFF. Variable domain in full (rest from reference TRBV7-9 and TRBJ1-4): DTGVSQNPRHKITKRGQNVTFRCDPISEHNRLYWYRQTLGQGPEFLTYFQNEAQLEKSRLLSDRFSAERPKGSFSTLEIQRTEQGDSAMYLCASSPGALTTNEKLFFGSGTQLSVL.

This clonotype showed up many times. This CDR3 is CASSLNSYNSPLHF. In DNA form, the CDR3 reads TGTGCCAGCAGCTTGAACTCCTATAATTCACCCCTCCACTTT. The chain couples TRBV11-2 to TRBJ1-6, with D unclear. The V gene lost 3 bases and the J gene lost 0 bases, with 3 bases spanning the gap. Germline values: CDR1 SGHAT, CDR2 FQNNGV. This CDR3 comprises 14 residues. The complete variable domain, with remaining parts taken from reference TRBV11-2 and TRBJ1-6, reads EAGVAQSPRYKIIEKRQSVAFWCNPISGHATLYWYQQILGQGPKLLIQFQNNGVVDDSQLPKDRFSAERLKGVDSTLKIQPAKLEDSAVYLCASSLNSYNSPLHFGNGTRLTVT.

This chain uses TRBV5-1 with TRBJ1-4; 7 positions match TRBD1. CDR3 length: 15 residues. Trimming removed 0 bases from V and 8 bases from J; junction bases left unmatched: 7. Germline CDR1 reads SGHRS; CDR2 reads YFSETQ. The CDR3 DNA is TGCGCCAGCAGCTTGGGAGGACAGGCCGGAGAAAAACTGTTTTTT. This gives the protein CASSLGGQAGEKLFF.

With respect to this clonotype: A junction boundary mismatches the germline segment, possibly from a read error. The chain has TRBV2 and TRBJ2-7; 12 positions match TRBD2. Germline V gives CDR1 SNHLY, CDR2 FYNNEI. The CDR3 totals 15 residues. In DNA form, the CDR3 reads TGTGCCAGCAGGCCCGGGACTAGCGGGTTCTACGGGCAGTACTTC. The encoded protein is CASRPGTSGFYGQYF.

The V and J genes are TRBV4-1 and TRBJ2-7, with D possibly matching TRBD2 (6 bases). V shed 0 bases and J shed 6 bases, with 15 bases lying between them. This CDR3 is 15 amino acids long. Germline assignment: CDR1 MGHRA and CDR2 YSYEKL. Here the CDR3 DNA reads TGCGCCAGCAGCCAAGATGGAGGAGGGGAACTCGAGCAGTACTTC. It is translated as CASSQDGGGELEQYF.

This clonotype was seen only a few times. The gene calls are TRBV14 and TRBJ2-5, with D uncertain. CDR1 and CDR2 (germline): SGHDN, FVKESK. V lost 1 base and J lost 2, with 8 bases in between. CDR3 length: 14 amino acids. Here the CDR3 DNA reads TGTGCCAGCAGCCAAGTAGCTGATCAAGAGACCCAGTACTTC. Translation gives CASSQVADQETQYF.

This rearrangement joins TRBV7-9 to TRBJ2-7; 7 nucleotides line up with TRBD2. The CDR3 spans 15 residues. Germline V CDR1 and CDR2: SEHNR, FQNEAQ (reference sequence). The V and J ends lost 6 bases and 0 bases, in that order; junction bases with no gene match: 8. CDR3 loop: CASSLWRESSYEQYF. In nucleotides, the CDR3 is TGTGCCAGCAGTTTGTGGCGGGAGAGCTCCTACGAGCAGTACTTC.

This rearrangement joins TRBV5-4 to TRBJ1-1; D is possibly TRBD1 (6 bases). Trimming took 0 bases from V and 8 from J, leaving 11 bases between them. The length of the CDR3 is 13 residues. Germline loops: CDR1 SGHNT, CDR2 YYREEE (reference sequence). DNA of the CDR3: TGTGCCAGCAGCTTGGGGACAGCACTAGAAGCTTTCTTT. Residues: CASSLGTALEAFF.

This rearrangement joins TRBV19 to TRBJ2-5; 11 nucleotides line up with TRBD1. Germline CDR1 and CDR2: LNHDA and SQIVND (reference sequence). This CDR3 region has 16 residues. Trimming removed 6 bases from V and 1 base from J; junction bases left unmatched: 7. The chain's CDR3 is CASSVSDRGRQETQYF. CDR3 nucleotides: TGTGCCAGTAGCGTCTCGGACAGGGGGCGCCAAGAGACCCAGTACTTC.

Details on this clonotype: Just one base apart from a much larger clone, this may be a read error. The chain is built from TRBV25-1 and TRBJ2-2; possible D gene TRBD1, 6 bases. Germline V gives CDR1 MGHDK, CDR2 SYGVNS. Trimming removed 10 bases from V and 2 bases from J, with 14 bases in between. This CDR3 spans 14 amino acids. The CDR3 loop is CAITRDINTGELFF. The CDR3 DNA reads TGTGCCATCACTCGGGACATTAACACCGGGGAGCTGTTTTTT.

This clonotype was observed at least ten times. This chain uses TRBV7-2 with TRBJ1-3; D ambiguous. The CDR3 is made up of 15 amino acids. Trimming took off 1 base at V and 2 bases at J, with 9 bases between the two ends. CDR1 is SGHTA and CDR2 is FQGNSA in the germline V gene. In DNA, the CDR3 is TGTGCCAGCAGCTTAGTAGGCGCCGCTGGAAACACCATATATTTT. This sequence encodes CASSLVGAAGNTIYF.